Listed here are 3 T cell receptor beta chains from one sample, sequenced in a study of PD-1 blockade in classical Hodgkin lymphoma. All the patients suffered relapse after autologous stem cell transplantation, and brentuximab vedotin exposure differed. Thawed PBMCs underwent magnetic negative selection to yield purified CD4+ T cells. Sequenced by immunoSEQ multiplex PCR; TCRdb stores in-frame clones only, minus some. The sample comprises tens of thousands of clones, 65% to 85% of which are singletons, and approximately 2% rests with the top ten. This material consisted of CD4+ T cells from blood, taken at baseline. The receptor set was obtained from a human donor with classical Hodgkin lymphoma.

The J gene is TRBJ2-2, the V gene TRBV6-5; 8 nucleotides agree with TRBD2. The V gene end was trimmed by 6 bases and the J gene end by 7 bases; junction bases not matched to a gene: 10. This CDR3 comprises 15 residues. Germline V gene sequence: CDR1 MNHEY, CDR2 SVGAGI. CDR3 bases: TGTGCCAGCAGCCAATTAGCGGGGCAGGTCGGGGAGCTGTTTTTT. Protein sequence: CASSQLAGQVGELFF.

DNA for the CDR3: TGTGCCAGCAGTTTTTCCGGGAGGGACGGCTACACCTTC. It specifies CASSFSGRDGYTF. The genes are TRBV6-6 and TRBJ1-2, with TRBD1 as a possible D gene (5 bases). This CDR3 is built from 13 residues. The V end was cut by 4 bases, the J end by 8 bases, with 14 bases between. Looked up from germline, CDR1 is MNHNY and CDR2 is SVGAGI (reference sequence).

V usage is TRBV7-7 and J usage is TRBJ2-5, with TRBD1 matching 10 bases. The germline gives CDR1 SSHAT, CDR2 FNYEAQ (reference sequence). The CDR3 consists of 16 residues. V lost 5 bases to trimming and J lost 2 bases; unmatched junction nucleotides: 8. The CDR3 reads CASSLGTGAVQETQYF. In DNA, the CDR3 is TGTGCCAGCAGCCTAGGGACAGGGGCCGTACAAGAGACCCAGTACTTC.